This T cell receptor beta chain was observed in a study of radiation and T cells in renal cell carcinoma. This CDR3 is 15 amino acids long. Germline V lookup: CDR1 SGHTA, CDR2 FQGNSA. V lost 2 bases, J lost 6 bases, and 14 bases lay in between. TCRdb's copy holds only in-frame clones and misses some; the assay was immunoSEQ multiplex PCR. This table holds 120,000 to 150,000 clones, 75% to 90% found once. Time point here: blood 4 weeks post-SBRT, at nephrectomy. Sample treatment: 15 Gy SBRT to primary tumor, nephrectomy 4 weeks later. The sequencing used blood, collected from a patient whose treatment included radiotherapy and nephrectomy. The chain links TRBV7-2 to TRBJ1-5; a possible D gene is TRBD1 (5 bases). The TCR sequence derives from a woman in her fifties or sixties with renal cell carcinoma. CDR3 sequence reads: CASSLKGGGSQPQHF. Written as DNA, the CDR3 is TGTGCCAGCAGCTTAAAGGGTGGGGGATCTCAGCCCCAGCATTTT.